The clone carrying this TCR beta chain was seen once. The data are from a study of cytomegalovirus exposure and HLA in healthy donors. PCR amplification relied on 60 Vbeta primers (plus 13 Jbeta primers). The data were produced by immunoSEQ multiplex PCR, yet TCRdb's version contains in-frame clones alone and is incomplete. Of more than 150,000 clones in the sample, more than 85% were seen once. After removal of 3 bases from V and 0 bases from J, the junction contained 6 bases not matched to a gene. Germline assignment: CDR1 GTSNPN and CDR2 SVGIG (reference sequence). This CDR3 is built from 17 residues.

The chain has TRBV30 and TRBJ1-5; TRBD1 aligns across 12 bases. The source of this sequence is a girl under three years old in good health and CMV-seronegative. Sequencing was performed on PBMCs. The CDR3 region has the DNA TGTGCCTGGAGCCCCGGGACAGGGGGCAATAGCAATCAGCCCCAGCATTTT. It specifies CAWSPGTGGNSNQPQHF.